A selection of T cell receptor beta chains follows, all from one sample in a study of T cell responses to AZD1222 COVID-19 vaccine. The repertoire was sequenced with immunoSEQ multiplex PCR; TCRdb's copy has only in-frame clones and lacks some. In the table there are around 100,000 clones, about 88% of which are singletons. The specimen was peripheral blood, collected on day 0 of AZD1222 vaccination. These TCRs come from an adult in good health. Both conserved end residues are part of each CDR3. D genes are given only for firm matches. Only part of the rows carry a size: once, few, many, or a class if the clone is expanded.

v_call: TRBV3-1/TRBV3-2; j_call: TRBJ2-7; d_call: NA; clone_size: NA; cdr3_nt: TGTGCCAGCAGCCTATACAGGGACTTCTCCTACGAGCAGTACTTC; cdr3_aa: CASSLYRDFSYEQYF
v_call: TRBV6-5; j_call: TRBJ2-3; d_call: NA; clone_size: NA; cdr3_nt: TGTGCCAGCAGCCCCAGGGCCACAGATACGCAGTATTTT; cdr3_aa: CASSPRATDTQYF
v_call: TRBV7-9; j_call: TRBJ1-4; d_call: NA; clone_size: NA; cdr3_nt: TGTGCCAGCAGCTTAGTCATAACTGAAAAACTGTTTTTT; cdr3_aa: CASSLVITEKLFF
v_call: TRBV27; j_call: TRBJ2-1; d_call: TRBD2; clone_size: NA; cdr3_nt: TGTGCCAGCAGTTTTAGCGGGATATACAATGAGCAGTTCTTC; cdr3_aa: CASSFSGIYNEQFF
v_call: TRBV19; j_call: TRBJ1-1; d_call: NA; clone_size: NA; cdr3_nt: TGTGCCAGTAGTATTTTTGGGGGGTCGAGTGTTGAAGCTTTCTTT; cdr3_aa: CASSIFGGSSVEAFF
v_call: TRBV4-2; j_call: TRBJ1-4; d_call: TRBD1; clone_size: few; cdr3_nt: TGTGCCAGCAGCCAGGGACAGAACCTTGAAAAACTGTTTTTT; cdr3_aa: CASSQGQNLEKLFF
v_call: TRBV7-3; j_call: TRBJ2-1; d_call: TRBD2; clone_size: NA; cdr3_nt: TGTGCCAGCAGCCCCGGGAGGCCCTACAATGAGCAGTTCTTC; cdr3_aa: CASSPGRPYNEQFF
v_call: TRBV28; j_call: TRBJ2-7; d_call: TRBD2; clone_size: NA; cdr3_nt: TGTGCCAGCAGTCCGGGACTAGCGGGAGGGATCGGGGAGCAGTACTTC; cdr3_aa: CASSPGLAGGIGEQYF
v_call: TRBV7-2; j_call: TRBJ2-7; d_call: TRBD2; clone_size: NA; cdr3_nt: TGTGCCAGCAGCTTAGGAGCGGGATCTCGCTACGAGCAGTACTTC; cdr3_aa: CASSLGAGSRYEQYF
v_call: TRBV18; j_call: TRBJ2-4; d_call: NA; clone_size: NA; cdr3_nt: TGTGCCAGCTCACCTAGCGGACTAGCCAAAAACATTCAGTACTTC; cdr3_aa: CASSPSGLAKNIQYF
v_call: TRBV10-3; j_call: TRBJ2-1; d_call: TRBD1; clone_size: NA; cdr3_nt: TGTGCCAACCGGACGGGACAGGGCCTCAATCATGGAGATGAGCAGTTCTTC; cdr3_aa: CANRTGQGLNHGDEQFF
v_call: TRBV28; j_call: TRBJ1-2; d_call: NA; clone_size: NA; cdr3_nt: TGTGCCAGCACTTGGAGTTTCGGGGACTATGGCTACACCTTC; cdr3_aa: CASTWSFGDYGYTF
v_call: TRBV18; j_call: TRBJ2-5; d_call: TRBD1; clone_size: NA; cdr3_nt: TGTGCCAGCTCACCACCGGCCTGGGACAGATGGGGGGAGACCCAGTACTTC; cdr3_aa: CASSPPAWDRWGETQYF
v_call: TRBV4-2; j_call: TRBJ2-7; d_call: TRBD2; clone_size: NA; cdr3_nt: TGTGCCAGCAGCCAAATAGCGGGAGTATGGTACGAGCAGTACTTC; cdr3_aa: CASSQIAGVWYEQYF
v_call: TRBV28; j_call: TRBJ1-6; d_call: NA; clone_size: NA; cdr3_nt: TGTGCCAGCAGCCGGGACGGGTCAGGATCACCCCTCCACTTT; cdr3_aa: CASSRDGSGSPLHF
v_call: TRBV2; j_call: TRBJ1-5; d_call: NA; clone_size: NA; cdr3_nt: TGTGCCAGCAGTGCGGGGGATCCGGCTCAGCCCCAGCATTTT; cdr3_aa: CASSAGDPAQPQHF
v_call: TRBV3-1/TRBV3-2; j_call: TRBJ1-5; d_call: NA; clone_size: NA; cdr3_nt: TGTGCCAGCAGTCACACAGGGAATCAGCCCCAGCATTTT; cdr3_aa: CASSHTGNQPQHF
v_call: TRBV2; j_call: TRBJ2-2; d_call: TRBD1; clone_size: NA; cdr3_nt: TGTGCCAGCATCGGCACAGGGGAGAACACCGGGGAGCTGTTTTTT; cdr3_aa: CASIGTGENTGELFF
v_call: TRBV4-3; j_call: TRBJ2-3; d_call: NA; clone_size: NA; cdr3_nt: TGCGCCAGCAGCCCAGGGCGGGGTGGCACAGATACGCAGTATTTT; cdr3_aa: CASSPGRGGTDTQYF
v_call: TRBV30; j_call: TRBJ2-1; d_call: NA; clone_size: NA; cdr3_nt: TGTGCCTGGAGTGGTAGGAGCTCCTACAATGAGCAGTTCTTC; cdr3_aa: CAWSGRSSYNEQFF
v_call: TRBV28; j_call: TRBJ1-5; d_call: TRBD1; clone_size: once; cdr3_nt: TGTGCCAGCAGTTTATATACAGGTGGGACAGGAAGCAATCAGCCCCAGCATTTT; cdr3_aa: CASSLYTGGTGSNQPQHF
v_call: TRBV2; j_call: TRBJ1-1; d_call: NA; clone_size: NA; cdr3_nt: TGTGCCAGCAGTGAAGCTAGTTTCCAAGCTCCCCTAGGGACTGAAGCTTTCTTT; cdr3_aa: CASSEASFQAPLGTEAFF
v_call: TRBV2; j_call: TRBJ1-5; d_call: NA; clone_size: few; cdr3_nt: TGTGCCAGCAGTGAGCAGCTTTTGGGCAATCAGCCCCAGCATTTT; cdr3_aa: CASSEQLLGNQPQHF
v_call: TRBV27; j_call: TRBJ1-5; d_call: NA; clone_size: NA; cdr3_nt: TGTGCCAGCAGTTTAAGGCCTGGGGGTAATCAGCCCCAGCATTTT; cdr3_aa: CASSLRPGGNQPQHF
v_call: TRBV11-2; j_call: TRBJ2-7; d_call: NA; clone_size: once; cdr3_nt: TGTGCCAGCAGTGGGAGACAGGGACTGGCAGGGTACGAGCAGTACTTC; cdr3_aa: CASSGRQGLAGYEQYF
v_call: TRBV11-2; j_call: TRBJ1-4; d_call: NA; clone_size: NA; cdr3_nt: TGTGCCAGCAGGATCGGAGGGTCTAATGAAAAACTGTTTTTT; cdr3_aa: CASRIGGSNEKLFF
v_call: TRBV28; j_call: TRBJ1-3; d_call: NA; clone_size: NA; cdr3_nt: TGTGCCAGCAGTTTAGGGGTCAGCTTCACCATATATTTT; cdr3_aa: CASSLGVSFTIYF
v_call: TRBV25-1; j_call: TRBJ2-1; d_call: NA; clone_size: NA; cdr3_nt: TGTGCCAGCAGTGAGGCGGGACACCTAGCCTACAATGAGCAGTTCTTC; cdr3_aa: CASSEAGHLAYNEQFF
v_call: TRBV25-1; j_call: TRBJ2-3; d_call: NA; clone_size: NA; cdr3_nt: TGTGCCAGCGGGCAGGGGGGTACAGATACGCAGTATTTT; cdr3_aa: CASGQGGTDTQYF
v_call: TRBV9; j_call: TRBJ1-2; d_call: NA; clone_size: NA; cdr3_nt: TGTGCCAGCAGCGTAGGTGAAGGGGCCGGATATGGCTACACCTTC; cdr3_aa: CASSVGEGAGYGYTF
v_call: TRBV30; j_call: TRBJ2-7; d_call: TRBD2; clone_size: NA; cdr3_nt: TGTGCCTGGGGACTAGCGGGAGGACAGGCCTACGAGCAGTACTTC; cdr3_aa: CAWGLAGGQAYEQYF
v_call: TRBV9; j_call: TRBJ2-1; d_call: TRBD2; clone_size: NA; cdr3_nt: TGTGCCAGCAGCGTAGAGACTAGCGGACCTTACAATGAGCAGTTCTTC; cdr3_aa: CASSVETSGPYNEQFF
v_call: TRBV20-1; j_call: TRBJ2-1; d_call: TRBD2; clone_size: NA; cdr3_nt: TGCAGTGCTAGTCCGACTCGCGGGAGCTACAATGAGCAGTTCTTC; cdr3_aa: CSASPTRGSYNEQFF
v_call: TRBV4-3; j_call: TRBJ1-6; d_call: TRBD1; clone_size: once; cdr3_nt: TGCGCCAGCAGCGTCCGGGACAGGGCTAATTCACCCCTCCACTTT; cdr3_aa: CASSVRDRANSPLHF
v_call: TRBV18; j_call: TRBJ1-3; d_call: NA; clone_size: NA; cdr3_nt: TGTGCCAGCTCACCGGACGCCAGCTCTGGAAACACCATATATTTT; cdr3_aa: CASSPDASSGNTIYF
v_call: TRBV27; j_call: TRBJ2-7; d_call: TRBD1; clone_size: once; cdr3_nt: TGTGCCAGCAGTTTAATTTTGGCAGGGGGTTCGGAGCAGTACTTC; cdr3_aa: CASSLILAGGSEQYF
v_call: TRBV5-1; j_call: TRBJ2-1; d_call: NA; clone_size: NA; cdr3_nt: TGCGCCAGCAGCTTGCTGAATGAGCAGTTCTTC; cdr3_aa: CASSLLNEQFF
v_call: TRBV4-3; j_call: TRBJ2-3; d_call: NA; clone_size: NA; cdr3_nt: TGCGCCAGCAGCCTGCGGGCGGCTAGCGGGACAGGTTCGACAGATACGCAGTATTTT; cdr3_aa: CASSLRAASGTGSTDTQYF
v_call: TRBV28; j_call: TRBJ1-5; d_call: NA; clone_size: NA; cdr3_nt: TGTGCCAGCAGTTTAGAGACACAGCAATATAGCAATCAGCCCCAGCATTTT; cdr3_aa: CASSLETQQYSNQPQHF
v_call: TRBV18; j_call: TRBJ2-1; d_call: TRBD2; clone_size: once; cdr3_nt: TGTGCCAGCTCTCGCGGCGGACTAGCGGGAGACAATGAGCAGTTCTTC; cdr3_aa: CASSRGGLAGDNEQFF
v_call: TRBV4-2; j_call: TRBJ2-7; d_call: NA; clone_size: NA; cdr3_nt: TGTGCCAGCAGCCAAGAGAATGATTGGGACGAGCAGTACTTC; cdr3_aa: CASSQENDWDEQYF